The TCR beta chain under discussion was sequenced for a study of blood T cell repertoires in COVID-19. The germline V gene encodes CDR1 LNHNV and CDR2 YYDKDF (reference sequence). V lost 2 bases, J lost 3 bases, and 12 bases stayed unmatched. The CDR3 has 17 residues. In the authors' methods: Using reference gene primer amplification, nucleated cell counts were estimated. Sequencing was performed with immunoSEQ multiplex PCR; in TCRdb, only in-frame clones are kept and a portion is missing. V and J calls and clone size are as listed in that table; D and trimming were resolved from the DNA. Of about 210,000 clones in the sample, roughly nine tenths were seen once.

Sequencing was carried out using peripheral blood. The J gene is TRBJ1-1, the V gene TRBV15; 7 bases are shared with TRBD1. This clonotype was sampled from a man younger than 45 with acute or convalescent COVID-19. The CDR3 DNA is TGTGCCACCAGCAGACACCGGGACAGATCGGTCCACACTGAAGCTTTCTTT. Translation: CATSRHRDRSVHTEAFF.